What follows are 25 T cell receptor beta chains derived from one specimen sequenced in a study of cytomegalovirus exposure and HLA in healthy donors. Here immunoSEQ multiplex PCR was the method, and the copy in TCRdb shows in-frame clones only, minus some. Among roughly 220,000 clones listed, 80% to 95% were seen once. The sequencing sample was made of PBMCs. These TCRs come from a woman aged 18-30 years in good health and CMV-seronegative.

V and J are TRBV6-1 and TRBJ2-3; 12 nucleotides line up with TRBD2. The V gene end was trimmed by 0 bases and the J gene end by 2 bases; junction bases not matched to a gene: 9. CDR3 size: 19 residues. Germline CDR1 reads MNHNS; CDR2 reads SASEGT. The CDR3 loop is CASSEATSSGRGTTDTQYF. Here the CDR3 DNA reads TGTGCCAGCAGTGAAGCGACCTCTAGCGGGAGGGGAACCACAGATACGCAGTATTTT.

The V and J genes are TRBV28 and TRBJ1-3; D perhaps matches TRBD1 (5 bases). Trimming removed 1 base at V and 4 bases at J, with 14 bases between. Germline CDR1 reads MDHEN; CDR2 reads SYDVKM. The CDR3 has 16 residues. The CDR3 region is CASSLLRGRAGNTIYF. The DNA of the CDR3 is TGTGCCAGCAGTTTATTACGGGGGAGGGCCGGAAACACCATATATTTT.

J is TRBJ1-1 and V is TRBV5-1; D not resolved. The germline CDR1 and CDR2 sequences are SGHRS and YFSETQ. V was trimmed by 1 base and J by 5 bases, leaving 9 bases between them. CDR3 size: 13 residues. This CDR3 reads CASSLYVRTEAFF. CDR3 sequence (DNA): TGCGCCAGCAGCTTGTACGTGCGGACTGAAGCTTTCTTT.

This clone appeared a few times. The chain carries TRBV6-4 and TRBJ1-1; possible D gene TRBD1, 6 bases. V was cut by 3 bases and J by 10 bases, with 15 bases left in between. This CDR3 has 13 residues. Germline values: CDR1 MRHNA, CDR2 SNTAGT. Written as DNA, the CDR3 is TGTGCCAGCAGTGATAGGAACAGGGCAGCAGCTTTCTTT. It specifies CASSDRNRAAAFF.

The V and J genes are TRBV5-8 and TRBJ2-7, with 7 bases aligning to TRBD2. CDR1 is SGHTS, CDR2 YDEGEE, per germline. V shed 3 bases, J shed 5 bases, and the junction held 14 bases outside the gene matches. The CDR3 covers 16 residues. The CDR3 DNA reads TGTGCCAGCAGCTCGGGTCCCTACGGGAGGCCAGACGAGCAGTACTTC. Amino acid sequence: CASSSGPYGRPDEQYF. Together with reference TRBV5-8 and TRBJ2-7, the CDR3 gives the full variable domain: EAGVTQSPTHLIKTRGQQATLRCSPISGHTSVYWYQQALGLGLQFLLWYDEGEERNRGNFPPRFSGRQFPNYSSELNVNALELEDSALYLCASSSGPYGRPDEQYFGPGTRLTVT.

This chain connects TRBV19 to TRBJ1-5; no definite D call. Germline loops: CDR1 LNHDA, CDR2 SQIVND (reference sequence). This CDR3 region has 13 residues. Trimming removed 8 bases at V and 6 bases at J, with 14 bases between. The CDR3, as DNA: TGTGCCAGTCGGGCGGAGGACCCTCAGCCCCAGCATTTT. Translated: CASRAEDPQPQHF.

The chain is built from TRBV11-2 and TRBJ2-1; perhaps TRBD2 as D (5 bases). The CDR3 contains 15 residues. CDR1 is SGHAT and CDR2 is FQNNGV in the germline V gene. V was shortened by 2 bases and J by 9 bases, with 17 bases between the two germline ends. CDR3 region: CASSLFTEGFGEQFF. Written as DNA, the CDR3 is TGTGCCAGCAGCTTATTTACCGAGGGTTTTGGTGAGCAGTTCTTC.

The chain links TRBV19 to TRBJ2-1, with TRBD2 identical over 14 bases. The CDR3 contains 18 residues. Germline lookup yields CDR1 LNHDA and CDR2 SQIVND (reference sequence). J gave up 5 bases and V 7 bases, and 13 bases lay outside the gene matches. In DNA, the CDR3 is TGTGCCAGTACCCTTCGACTAGCGGGAGGGATAGAGGACAATGAGCAGTTCTTC. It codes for CASTLRLAGGIEDNEQFF.

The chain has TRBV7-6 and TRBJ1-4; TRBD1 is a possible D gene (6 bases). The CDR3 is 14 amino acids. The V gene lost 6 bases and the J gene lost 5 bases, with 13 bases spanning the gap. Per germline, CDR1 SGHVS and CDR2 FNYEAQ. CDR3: CASRLTGLNEKLFF. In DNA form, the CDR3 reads TGTGCCAGCAGATTAACAGGGCTCAATGAAAAACTGTTTTTT.

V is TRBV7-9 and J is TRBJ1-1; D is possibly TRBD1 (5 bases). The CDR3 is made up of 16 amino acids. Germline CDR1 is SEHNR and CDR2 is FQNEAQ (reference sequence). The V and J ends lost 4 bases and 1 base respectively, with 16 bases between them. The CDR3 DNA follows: TGTGCCAGCAGCTCCCCGGGGGGACCCCAGAACACTGAAGCTTTCTTT. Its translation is CASSSPGGPQNTEAFF.

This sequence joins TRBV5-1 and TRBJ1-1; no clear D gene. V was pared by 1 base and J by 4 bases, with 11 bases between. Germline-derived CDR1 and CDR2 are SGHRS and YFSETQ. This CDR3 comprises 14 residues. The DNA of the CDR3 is TGCGCCAGCAGCTTGACCTCGGGTCGCACTGAAGCTTTCTTT. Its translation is CASSLTSGRTEAFF.

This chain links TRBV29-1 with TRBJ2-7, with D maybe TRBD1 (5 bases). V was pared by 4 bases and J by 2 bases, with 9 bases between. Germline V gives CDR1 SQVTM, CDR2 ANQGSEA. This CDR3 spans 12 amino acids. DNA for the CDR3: TGCAGCGTTGGTGACAGAGCCTACGAGCAGTACTTC. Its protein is CSVGDRAYEQYF.

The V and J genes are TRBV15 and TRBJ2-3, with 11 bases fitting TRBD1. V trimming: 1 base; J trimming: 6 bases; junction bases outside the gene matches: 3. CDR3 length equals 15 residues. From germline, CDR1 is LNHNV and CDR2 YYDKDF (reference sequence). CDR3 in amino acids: CATSRVGTGGDTQYF. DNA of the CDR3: TGTGCCACCAGCAGAGTAGGGACAGGGGGTGATACGCAGTATTTT.

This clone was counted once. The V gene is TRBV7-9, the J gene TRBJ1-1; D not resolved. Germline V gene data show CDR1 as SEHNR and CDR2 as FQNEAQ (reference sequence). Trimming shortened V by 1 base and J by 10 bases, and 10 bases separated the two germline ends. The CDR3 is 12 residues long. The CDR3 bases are TGTGCCAGCAGCTTAGGCGGTGAGGGAGCTTTCTTT. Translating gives CASSLGGEGAFF.

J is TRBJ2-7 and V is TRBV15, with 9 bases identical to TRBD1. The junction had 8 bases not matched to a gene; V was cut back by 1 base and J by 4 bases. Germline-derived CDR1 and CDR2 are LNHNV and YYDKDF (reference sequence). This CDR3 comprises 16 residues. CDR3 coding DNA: TGTGCCACCAGCAGAGGTTTAGGGACAGGGTCGTACGAGCAGTACTTC. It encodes CATSRGLGTGSYEQYF.

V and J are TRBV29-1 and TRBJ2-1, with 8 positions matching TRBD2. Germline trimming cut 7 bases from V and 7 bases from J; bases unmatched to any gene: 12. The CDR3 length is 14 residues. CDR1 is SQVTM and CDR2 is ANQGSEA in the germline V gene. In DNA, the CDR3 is TGCAGCGGGCTCGGGTTAGCGGGAAGAAATGAGCAGTTCTTC. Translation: CSGLGLAGRNEQFF.

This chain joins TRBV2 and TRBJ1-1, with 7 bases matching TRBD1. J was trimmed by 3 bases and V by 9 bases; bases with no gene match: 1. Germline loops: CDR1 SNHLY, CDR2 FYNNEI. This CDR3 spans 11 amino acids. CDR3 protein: CARQGDTEAFF. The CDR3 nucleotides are TGTGCCAGGCAGGGGGACACTGAAGCTTTCTTT.

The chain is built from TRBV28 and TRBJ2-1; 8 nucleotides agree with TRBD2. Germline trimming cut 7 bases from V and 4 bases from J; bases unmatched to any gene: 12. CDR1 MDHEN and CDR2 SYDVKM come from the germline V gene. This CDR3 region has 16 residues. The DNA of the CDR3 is TGTGCCAGCACCCTAGATACTAGCGGTTTTTACAATGAGCAGTTCTTC. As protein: CASTLDTSGFYNEQFF.

The CDR3 protein is CASSEQAFSGNTIYF. CDR3 nucleotide sequence: TGTGCCAGCAGTGAACAGGCCTTCTCTGGAAACACCATATATTTT. This chain uses TRBV6-4 with TRBJ1-3; D may be TRBD1 (5 bases). The germline V and J ends were trimmed by 3 bases and 0 bases, with 9 bases remaining between them. The CDR3 has 15 amino acids. Germline CDR1 and CDR2: MRHNA and SNTAGT.

DNA for the CDR3: TGTGCCAGCAGCTCAGGCTTAAACTATGGCTACACCTTC. Translation: CASSSGLNYGYTF. This chain joins TRBV11-2 and TRBJ1-2; no clear D. Germline loops: CDR1 SGHAT, CDR2 FQNNGV. The V gene lost 4 bases and the J gene lost 2 bases, with 8 bases spanning the gap. The CDR3 has 13 amino acids.

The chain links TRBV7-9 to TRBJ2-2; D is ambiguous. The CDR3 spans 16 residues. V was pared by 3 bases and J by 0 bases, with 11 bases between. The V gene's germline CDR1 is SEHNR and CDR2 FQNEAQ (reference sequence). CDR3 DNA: TGTGCCAGCAGCTTTTTGCCGCGAGCGAACACCGGGGAGCTGTTTTTT. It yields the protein CASSFLPRANTGELFF.

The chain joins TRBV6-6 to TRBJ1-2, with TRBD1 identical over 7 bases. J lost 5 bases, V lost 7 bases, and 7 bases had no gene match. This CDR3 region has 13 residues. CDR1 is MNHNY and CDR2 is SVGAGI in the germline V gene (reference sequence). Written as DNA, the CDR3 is TGTGCCAGCAAACAGGAGGGGGCATATGGCTACACCTTC. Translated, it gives CASKQEGAYGYTF.

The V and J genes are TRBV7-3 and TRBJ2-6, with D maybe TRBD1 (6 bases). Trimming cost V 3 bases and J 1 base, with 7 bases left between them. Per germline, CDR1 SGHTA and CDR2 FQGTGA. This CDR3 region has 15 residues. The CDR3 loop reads CASSLDSSGANVLTF. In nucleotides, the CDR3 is TGTGCCAGCAGCTTGGACAGTTCTGGGGCCAACGTCCTGACTTTC.

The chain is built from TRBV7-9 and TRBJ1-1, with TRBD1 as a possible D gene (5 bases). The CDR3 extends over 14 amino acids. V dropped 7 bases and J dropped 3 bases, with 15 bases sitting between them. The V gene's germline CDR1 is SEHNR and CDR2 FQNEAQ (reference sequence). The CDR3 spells CASIITTVYTEAFF. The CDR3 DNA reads TGTGCCAGCATCATCACGACAGTTTACACTGAAGCTTTCTTT.

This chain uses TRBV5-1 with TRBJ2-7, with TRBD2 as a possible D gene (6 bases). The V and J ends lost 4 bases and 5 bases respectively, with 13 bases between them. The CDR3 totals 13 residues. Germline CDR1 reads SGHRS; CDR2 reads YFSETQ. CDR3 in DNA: TGCGCCAGCAGCCGGCGGGAAAGGGACGAGCAGTACTTC. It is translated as CASSRRERDEQYF.